Below are 17 T cell receptor beta chains sequenced from a single sample in a study of lymphopenia after photon versus proton radiotherapy. Here immunoSEQ multiplex PCR was the method, and the copy in TCRdb shows in-frame clones only, minus some. Seen here are roughly 67,000 clones, roughly 91% observed once, and the top ten hold about 2.6%. The sample here was peripheral blood, taken from a patient treated with photon-based radiotherapy. The receptor set was obtained from a woman aged 70 to 79 with pancreatic cancer.

This rearrangement joins TRBV5-4 to TRBJ2-7; no clear D. Trimming took 4 bases from V and 2 from J, leaving 10 bases between them. From germline, CDR1 is SGHNT and CDR2 YYREEE (reference sequence). This CDR3 is 13 amino acids long. CDR3 amino acids: CASSLDVTYEQYF. The CDR3 DNA follows: TGTGCCAGCAGCCTAGACGTAACCTACGAGCAGTACTTC.

CDR3 residues: CASSLGLWGAQQYF. CDR3 DNA sequence: TGTGCCAGCAGCTTAGGACTGTGGGGGGCCCAGCAGTACTTC. The chain employs TRBV7-2 and TRBJ2-7, with D perhaps being TRBD1 or TRBD2 (6 bases each). This CDR3 contains 14 residues. V shed 1 base and J shed 8 bases, with 15 bases lying between them. Germline CDR1 reads SGHTA; CDR2 reads FQGNSA.

This clone was observed a handful of times. The rearrangement links TRBV4-2 to TRBJ1-1; no clear D. The CDR3 contains 14 residues. The germline gives CDR1 LGHNA, CDR2 YNFKEQ. The V and J ends lost 0 bases and 7 bases respectively, with 12 bases between them. The CDR3 here is CASSQEISGVEAFF. The CDR3 nucleotides read TGTGCCAGCAGCCAAGAGATATCAGGCGTTGAAGCTTTCTTT.

V and J are TRBV7-2 and TRBJ2-7; 8 bases agree with TRBD2. Germline CDR1 reads SGHTA; CDR2 reads FQGNSA. V lost 5 bases, J lost 4 bases, and 1 base stayed unmatched. CDR3 length: 12 residues. The CDR3 sequence: CASSGTSYEQYF. The CDR3 DNA reads as TGTGCCAGCAGCGGGACTAGTTACGAGCAGTACTTC.

The CDR3 is CASSLVGREMLNEQFF. CDR3 in DNA: TGTGCCAGCAGCTTGGTTGGGCGGGAGATGTTGAATGAGCAGTTCTTC. V usage is TRBV5-6 and J usage is TRBJ2-1, with 7 nucleotides matching TRBD2. V lost 0 bases and J lost 7; bases outside the gene matches: 10. The CDR3 has 16 residues. The germline V gene encodes CDR1 SGHDT and CDR2 YYEEEE.

V and J are TRBV6-1 and TRBJ2-7; 12 nucleotides agree with TRBD2. Germline loops: CDR1 MNHNS, CDR2 SASEGT. The CDR3 has 15 residues. V shed 7 bases and J 4 bases; nucleotides not matched to a gene: 8. CDR3 in amino acids: CASTTGLAGWYEQYF. CDR3 sequence (DNA): TGTGCCAGCACGACGGGACTAGCGGGCTGGTACGAGCAGTACTTC.

The chain recombines TRBV5-1 with TRBJ1-2, with D perhaps TRBD1 (5 bases). The V gene lost 4 bases and the J gene lost 6 bases, with 16 bases spanning the gap. This CDR3 spans 14 amino acids. Germline CDR1 SGHRS, CDR2 YFSETQ. CDR3 loop: CASSLGLGVHGYTF. CDR3 in DNA: TGCGCCAGCAGCCTGGGGCTGGGTGTTCATGGCTACACCTTC.

The J gene is TRBJ1-3, the V gene TRBV30; 7 bases map to TRBD1. CDR1 is GTSNPN, CDR2 SVGIG, per germline (reference sequence). V was pared by 2 bases and J by 0 bases, with 4 bases of the junction left unmatched. This CDR3 spans 15 amino acids. The CDR3 here is CAWSLTGSSGNTIYF. For the CDR3, the DNA is TGTGCCTGGAGTTTGACAGGGAGCTCTGGAAACACCATATATTTT.

This clone was counted once. The chain uses TRBV29-1 and TRBJ1-4; D ambiguous. The germline gives CDR1 SQVTM, CDR2 ANQGSEA. V was trimmed by 7 bases and J by 5 bases, leaving 11 bases between them. This CDR3 contains 12 residues. DNA of the CDR3: TGCAGCGGAGAGGACGGGAATGAAAAACTGTTTTTT. Translating it yields CSGEDGNEKLFF.

The gene calls are TRBV7-2 and TRBJ2-3; D may correspond to TRBD1 or TRBD2 (6 bases each). CDR1 is SGHTA and CDR2 is FQGNSA in the germline V gene. The CDR3 is 15 amino acids. Trimming cost V 4 bases and J 6 bases, with 17 bases left between them. CDR3 loop: CASSSTWGARDTQYF. CDR3 DNA sequence: TGTGCCAGCAGCTCCACGTGGGGGGCCAGGGATACGCAGTATTTT.

V gene TRBV12-1 combines with J gene TRBJ2-7; TRBD1 was called by the table and not checked on the DNA. TRBV12-1 is annotated as a pseudogene. CDR3 length: 15 residues. CDR3 sequence (DNA): TGTGCCAGCAGCTCCCCCCAGACAGGGTTTTTCGAGCAGTACTTC. This gives the protein CASSSPQTGFFEQYF.

V usage is TRBV5-1 and J usage is TRBJ2-5; D is undetermined. The CDR3 sequence is 15 residues long. Germline V gene sequence: CDR1 SGHRS, CDR2 YFSETQ. V gave up 4 bases and J gave up 1 base, with 14 bases separating them. DNA for the CDR3: TGCGCCAGCAGCCCGTCCCGTTGGAGCCAAGAGACCCAGTACTTC. Protein: CASSPSRWSQETQYF.

The chain has TRBV2 and TRBJ2-7, with 10 bases identical to TRBD1. CDR1 and CDR2 (germline): SNHLY, FYNNEI. The junction had 11 bases not matched to a gene; V was cut back by 6 bases and J by 6 bases. The CDR3 has 15 residues. CDR3 nucleotides: TGTGCCAGCAGGGCAGACAGGGGGCGAAGGGGCGAGCAGTACTTC. This codes for CASRADRGRRGEQYF.

V usage is TRBV5-4 and J usage is TRBJ2-3; D not resolved. V gave up 1 base and J gave up 4 bases, with 4 bases separating them. Germline-derived CDR1 and CDR2 are SGHNT and YYREEE (reference sequence). The CDR3 contains 12 residues. The CDR3 sequence: CASSLSADTQYF. CDR3 sequence (DNA): TGTGCCAGCAGCTTGAGCGCAGATACGCAGTATTTT.

This chain uses TRBV6-6 with TRBJ2-1; TRBD1 aligns across 9 bases. V shed 6 bases, J shed 4 bases, and the junction held 7 bases outside the gene matches. Germline V gene lookup returns CDR1 MNHNY and CDR2 SVGAGI (reference sequence). The CDR3 sequence is 15 residues long. The CDR3 region is CASSSRDRVYNEQFF. In DNA, the CDR3 is TGTGCCAGCAGCTCTAGGGACAGGGTGTACAATGAGCAGTTCTTC.

The chain carries TRBV29-1 and TRBJ1-4; unclear D gene. Germline V lookup: CDR1 SQVTM, CDR2 ANQGSEA. There are 14 residues in the CDR3. Between the trimmed V and J ends, which lost 6 bases and 3 bases, there was a span of 14 bases. This CDR3 reads CSVSEGGANEKLFF. The CDR3 DNA follows: TGCAGCGTGTCCGAGGGTGGTGCTAATGAAAAACTGTTTTTT.

This chain joins TRBV27 and TRBJ1-5; D gene unclear. V shed 4 bases and J shed 0 bases, with 10 bases lying between them. Per germline, CDR1 MNHEY and CDR2 SMNVEV (reference sequence). The length of the CDR3 is 15 residues. The CDR3 DNA reads TGTGCCAGCAGTTCCTTCAGAGATAGCAATCAGCCCCAGCATTTT. Translation: CASSSFRDSNQPQHF.